Listed below are T cell receptor beta chains from one sample, sequenced in a study of beta chain features in type 1 diabetes. The repertoire was sequenced with immunoSEQ multiplex PCR; TCRdb's copy has only in-frame clones and lacks some. The sample includes 230,000 or so clones, about a sixth of them seen just once. Sample: naive CD4+ T cells from blood. These receptors were collected from a man under 40 with type 1 diabetes. The CDR3 runs from the conserved cysteine through the conserved F or W. A D gene is named only where the DNA matches it firmly. Clone sizes are given selectively: once, few, many, or a class where the clone is expanded.

J: TRBJ2-3
D: TRBD1
length: 15
size: NA
V: TRBV18
DNA: TGTGCCAGCTCACCGTCCAGGGGGCGTTCAGATACGCAGTATTTT
CDR3: CASSPSRGRSDTQYF

J: TRBJ2-1
D: TRBD2
length: 16
size: NA
V: TRBV4-2
DNA: TGTGCCAGCAGCCAAGACGGGACTATAACCTACAATGAGCAGTTCTTC
CDR3: CASSQDGTITYNEQFF

J: TRBJ1-1
D: TRBD1
length: 11
size: few
V: TRBV29-1
DNA: TGCAGCGTTGTTGGGACAGCTGAAGCTTTCTTT
CDR3: CSVVGTAEAFF

J: TRBJ2-3
D: NA
length: 10
size: few
V: TRBV7-9
DNA: TGTGCCAGCAGCGAGATTAAGCAGTATTTT
CDR3: CASSEIKQYF

J: TRBJ2-5
D: TRBD2
length: 15
size: NA
V: TRBV5-1
DNA: TGCGCCAGCAGCCCACTAGCGGGAGAAGGAGAGACCCAGTACTTC
CDR3: CASSPLAGEGETQYF

J: TRBJ2-5
D: TRBD2
length: 12
size: NA
V: TRBV28
DNA: TGTGCCTCCGGGCGGGAGTGGGGGACCCAGTACTTC
CDR3: CASGREWGTQYF

J: TRBJ2-7
D: NA
length: 16
size: NA
V: TRBV5-1
DNA: TGCGCCAGCAGCTCCTCCAGGACGGGACTCTCCTACGAGCAGTACTTC
CDR3: CASSSSRTGLSYEQYF

J: TRBJ1-2
D: NA
length: 15
size: few
V: TRBV18
DNA: TGTGCCAGCTCATTGCTCGACAGGCCCGGGATTGGCTACACCTTC
CDR3: CASSLLDRPGIGYTF

J: TRBJ2-1
D: NA
length: 14
size: few
V: TRBV11-2
DNA: TGTGCCAGCAGCTTTTCGCGGACCTCCAATGAGCAGTTCTTC
CDR3: CASSFSRTSNEQFF

J: TRBJ1-1
D: TRBD1
length: 14
size: NA
V: TRBV27
DNA: TGTGCCAGCAGTCCCACAGGGGCGAACACTGAAGCTTTCTTT
CDR3: CASSPTGANTEAFF

J: TRBJ2-5
D: NA
length: 15
size: NA
V: TRBV28
DNA: TGTGCCAGCAGTTCCTCGGGCCTATTGAGTGAGACCCAGTACTTC
CDR3: CASSSSGLLSETQYF

J: TRBJ2-7
D: NA
length: 13
size: NA
V: TRBV28
DNA: TGTGCCGTCCGAACGGCGAGCTCCTACGAGCAGTACTTC
CDR3: CAVRTASSYEQYF

J: TRBJ2-7
D: NA
length: 11
size: few
V: TRBV20-1
DNA: TGCAGTGCTGACAATGGCCACGAGCAGTACTTC
CDR3: CSADNGHEQYF

J: TRBJ1-5
D: NA
length: 14
size: NA
V: TRBV5-1
DNA: TGCGCCAGCAGCTCTTCAGGGGACAATCAGCCCCAGCATTTT
CDR3: CASSSSGDNQPQHF

J: TRBJ2-5
D: NA
length: 14
size: few
V: TRBV7-9
DNA: TGTGCCAGCAGCTTATCTGCAGCCCAAGAGACCCAGTACTTC
CDR3: CASSLSAAQETQYF

J: TRBJ2-2
D: NA
length: 16
size: few
V: TRBV30
DNA: TGTGCCTGGAGTGGCTCTAGCATTTCTTCCGCCGGGGAGCTGTTTTTT
CDR3: CAWSGSSISSAGELFF

J: TRBJ1-2
D: TRBD1
length: 15
size: few
V: TRBV28
DNA: TGTGCCAGCAGTTCAGGGACAGGGAGAAACTATGGCTACACCTTC
CDR3: CASSSGTGRNYGYTF

J: TRBJ2-3
D: NA
length: 14
size: NA
V: TRBV4-3
DNA: TGCGCCAGCAGCCAAGTTACGGGATCAGATACGCAGTATTTT
CDR3: CASSQVTGSDTQYF

J: TRBJ2-4
D: TRBD1
length: 18
size: NA
V: TRBV15
DNA: TGTGCCACCAGCAGAGATCGGTGGGGACAGGGAGGTGTGGCCATTCAGTACTTC
CDR3: CATSRDRWGQGGVAIQYF

J: TRBJ2-3
D: TRBD2
length: 15
size: NA
V: TRBV29-1
DNA: TGCAGCTTTCGACTAGCGGGTACTAGCACAGATACGCAGTATTTT
CDR3: CSFRLAGTSTDTQYF

J: TRBJ2-1
D: TRBD1
length: 16
size: NA
V: TRBV11-3
DNA: TGTGCCAGCAGCTATGGACAGGGGGCGAATCGCGGTGAGCAGTTCTTC
CDR3: CASSYGQGANRGEQFF

J: TRBJ1-1
D: TRBD1
length: 15
size: few
V: TRBV27
DNA: TGTGCCAGCAGTCCTCGGACAGGGCGAAACACTGAAGCTTTCTTT
CDR3: CASSPRTGRNTEAFF

J: TRBJ1-1
D: NA
length: 15
size: few
V: TRBV29-1
DNA: TGCAGCGTTGATAGGGTTGTCAAACTGAACACTGAAGCTTTCTTT
CDR3: CSVDRVVKLNTEAFF

J: TRBJ2-1
D: NA
length: 13
size: NA
V: TRBV7-7
DNA: TGTGCCAGCAGCTTAGGCCGCAACAATGAGCAGTTCTTC
CDR3: CASSLGRNNEQFF

J: TRBJ2-5
D: NA
length: 13
size: NA
V: TRBV29-1
DNA: TGCAGCTCCTCCCGACCGGGTCTGGAGACCCAGTACTTC
CDR3: CSSSRPGLETQYF

J: TRBJ2-7
D: TRBD1
length: 15
size: NA
V: TRBV27
DNA: TGTGCCAGCAGTCTACACAGGGACAGCTCCTACGAGCAGTACTTC
CDR3: CASSLHRDSSYEQYF

J: TRBJ2-2
D: TRBD2
length: 15
size: few
V: TRBV5-1
DNA: TGCGCCAGCAGCAGTCTAGCGGGAGACACCGGGGAGCTGTTTTTT
CDR3: CASSSLAGDTGELFF

J: TRBJ2-7
D: TRBD2
length: 13
size: few
V: TRBV30
DNA: TGTGCCTGGAAACTAGCGGGTGCCTTTGGGCAGTACTTC
CDR3: CAWKLAGAFGQYF

J: TRBJ1-1
D: NA
length: 13
size: few
V: TRBV29-1
DNA: TGCAGCGTTGAAGCCCAGGGTAACACTGAAGCTTTCTTT
CDR3: CSVEAQGNTEAFF

J: TRBJ2-4
D: NA
length: 16
size: NA
V: TRBV28
DNA: TGTGCCAGCATGGTAGGGGGGGCGAGACCCAAAAACATTCAGTACTTC
CDR3: CASMVGGARPKNIQYF

J: TRBJ2-5
D: NA
length: 14
size: NA
V: TRBV7-6
DNA: TGTGCCAGCAGCCGGGGACGGAACCAAGAGACCCAGTACTTC
CDR3: CASSRGRNQETQYF

J: TRBJ2-2
D: NA
length: 12
size: NA
V: TRBV5-4
DNA: TGTGCCAGCAGCTTGGACGCCGGGGAGCTGTTTTTT
CDR3: CASSLDAGELFF

J: TRBJ2-5
D: NA
length: 16
size: NA
V: TRBV27
DNA: TGTGCCAGCGCAATGCGGGACGACGGCGCTATAGAGACCCAGTACTTC
CDR3: CASAMRDDGAIETQYF

J: TRBJ2-5
D: NA
length: 12
size: few
V: TRBV27
DNA: TGTGCCAGCGGGTCCAGGGTGGAGACCCAGTACTTC
CDR3: CASGSRVETQYF

J: TRBJ2-7
D: NA
length: 12
size: few
V: TRBV2
DNA: TGTGCCAGCAGTGGAGAAGCGGCTGAGCAGTACTTC
CDR3: CASSGEAAEQYF

J: TRBJ2-5
D: TRBD2
length: 16
size: NA
V: TRBV9
DNA: TGTGCCAGCAGCGCAACCGGGACTAGCGGGATACAGACCCAGTACTTC
CDR3: CASSATGTSGIQTQYF

J: TRBJ2-2
D: TRBD1
length: 14
size: NA
V: TRBV10-3
DNA: TGTGCCATCAAGGGGGCCAGCTCCGACGGGGAGCTGTTTTTT
CDR3: CAIKGASSDGELFF

J: TRBJ2-7
D: NA
length: 12
size: NA
V: TRBV29-1
DNA: TGCAGCGTTAGAACAGGTTTCTACGAGCAGTACTTC
CDR3: CSVRTGFYEQYF

J: TRBJ2-2
D: NA
length: 12
size: NA
V: TRBV29-1
DNA: TGCGCAGGCTACCCGAACACCGGGGAGCTGTTTTTT
CDR3: CAGYPNTGELFF

J: TRBJ1-1
D: NA
length: 11
size: few
V: TRBV19
DNA: TGTGCCAGTAGTCATTTGGCCGAAGCTTTCTTT
CDR3: CASSHLAEAFF

J: TRBJ2-1
D: TRBD1
length: 15
size: few
V: TRBV10-3
DNA: TGTGCCATCAGTGAGTTGGGGACAGGGAAGAGTGAGCAGTTCTTC
CDR3: CAISELGTGKSEQFF